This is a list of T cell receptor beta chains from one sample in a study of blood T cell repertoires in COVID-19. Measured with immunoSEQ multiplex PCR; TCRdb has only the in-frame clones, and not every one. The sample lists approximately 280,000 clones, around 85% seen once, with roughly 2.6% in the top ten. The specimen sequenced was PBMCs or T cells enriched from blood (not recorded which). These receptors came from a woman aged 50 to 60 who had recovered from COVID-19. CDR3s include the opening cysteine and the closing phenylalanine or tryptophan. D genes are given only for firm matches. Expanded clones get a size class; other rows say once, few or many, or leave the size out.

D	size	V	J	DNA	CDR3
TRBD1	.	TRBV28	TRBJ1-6	TGTGCCAGCAGTTTAGTAGGGGGCGATTCACCCCTCCACTTT	CASSLVGGDSPLHF
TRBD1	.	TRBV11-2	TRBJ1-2	TGTGCCAGCAGCTTGGGGACAGGTTATGGCTACACCTTC	CASSLGTGYGYTF
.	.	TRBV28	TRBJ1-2	TGTGCCAGCACCCGGAGCGGCTATGGCTACACCTTC	CASTRSGYGYTF
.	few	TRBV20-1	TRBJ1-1	TGCAGTGCTAGTATATCGTACGGGGGGCCTGACACTGAAGCTTTCTTT	CSASISYGGPDTEAFF
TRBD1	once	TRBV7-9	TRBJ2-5	TGTGCCAGCAGCTTAGGTTCAGGGGGAGAGACCCAGTACTTC	CASSLGSGGETQYF
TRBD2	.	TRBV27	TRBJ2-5	TGTGCCAGCAGTTTATCTGTTTCTGCGGGAGGAGAGACCCAGTACTTC	CASSLSVSAGGETQYF
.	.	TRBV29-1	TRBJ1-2	TGCAGCGCCGAGGCGTCGGGGAAAGGCTACACCTTC	CSAEASGKGYTF
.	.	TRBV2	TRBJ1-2	TGTGCCAGCAGGAGTGAGCTTAACTATGGCTACACCTTC	CASRSELNYGYTF
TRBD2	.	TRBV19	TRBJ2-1	TGTGCCAGTAGTATGACTAGCGGGAGTCATGAGCAGTTCTTC	CASSMTSGSHEQFF
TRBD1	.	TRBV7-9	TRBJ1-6	TGTGCCAGCAGCGGATACCAGGGGGCGAGTTCACCCCTCCACTTT	CASSGYQGASSPLHF
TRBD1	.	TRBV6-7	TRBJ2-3	TGTGCCAGCAGTTACAATGGGACAGGGGACGTCTTAGGGTCAGATACGCAGTATTTT	CASSYNGTGDVLGSDTQYF
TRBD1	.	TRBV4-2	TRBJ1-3	TGTGCCAGCAGCCGGCGGACAGGGAAGCTCTCTGGAAACACCATATATTTT	CASSRRTGKLSGNTIYF
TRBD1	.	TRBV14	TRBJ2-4	TGTGCCAGCAGCAAGACAGGGGGTCTTTCCAAAAACATTCAGTACTTC	CASSKTGGLSKNIQYF
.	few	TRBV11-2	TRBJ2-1	TGTGCCAGCAGCTTAAACCCGGGGAGAGAGCAGTTCTTC	CASSLNPGREQFF
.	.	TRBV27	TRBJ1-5	TGTGCCAACCGATATACAGGGTTCCGTCAGCCCCAGCATTTT	CANRYTGFRQPQHF
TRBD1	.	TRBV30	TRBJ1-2	TGTGCCTGGAGTACCCTTCCGGGACAGGGAATACGCTACACCTTC	CAWSTLPGQGIRYTF
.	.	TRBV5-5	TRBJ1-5	TGTGCCAGCAGCTTGGTTGCAGGGGCCCTGGGCAATCAGCCCCAGCATTTT	CASSLVAGALGNQPQHF
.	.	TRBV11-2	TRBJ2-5	TGTGCCAGCAGCTTTCTCCCCCTCCAGGGTCAAGAGACCCAGTACTTC	CASSFLPLQGQETQYF
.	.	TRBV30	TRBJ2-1	TGTGCCTGGAGTGGAGGGGGTCACAATGAGCAGTTCTTC	CAWSGGGHNEQFF
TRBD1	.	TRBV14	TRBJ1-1	TGTGCCAGCAATAATTGGACAGGGATAAACACTGAAGCTTTCTTT	CASNNWTGINTEAFF
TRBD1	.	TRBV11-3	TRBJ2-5	TGTGCCAGCAGCCCCGGGACAGGGGGGCGAGAGACCCAGTACTTC	CASSPGTGGRETQYF
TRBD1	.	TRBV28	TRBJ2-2	TGTGCCAGCAAAGTGGGACAGTCAGACGGGGAGCTGTTTTTT	CASKVGQSDGELFF
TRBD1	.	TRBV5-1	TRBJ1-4	TGCGCCAGCAGCCCAACCCCGACAGGGATAAAACTGTTTTTT	CASSPTPTGIKLFF
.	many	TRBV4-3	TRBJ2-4	TGCGCCAGCAGCCAAGAAGGAGGGGTGGGAAACATTCAGTACTTC	CASSQEGGVGNIQYF
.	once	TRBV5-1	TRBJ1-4	TGCGCCAGCAGCTTGGGGTCGGAGGAAAAACTGTTTTTT	CASSLGSEEKLFF
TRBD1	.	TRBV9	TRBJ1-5	TGTCGAGACAGGGCCAATCAGCCCCAGCATTTT	CRDRANQPQHF
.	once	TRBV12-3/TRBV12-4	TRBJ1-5	TGTGCCAGCAGTTTACAGGTCGGACAGCCCCAGCATTTT	CASSLQVGQPQHF
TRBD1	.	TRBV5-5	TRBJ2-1	TGTGCCAGCAGCCCCTACCGACAGGGTGGCTCCTACAATGAGCAGTTCTTC	CASSPYRQGGSYNEQFF
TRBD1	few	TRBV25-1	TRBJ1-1	TGTGCCAGCAGTGACTCCCTAGGGACAGGGGGTAACACTGAAGCTTTCTTT	CASSDSLGTGGNTEAFF
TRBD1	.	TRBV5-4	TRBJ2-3	TGTGCCAGCAGCACGGACAGGGGCACAGATACGCAGTATTTT	CASSTDRGTDTQYF
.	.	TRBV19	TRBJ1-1	TGTGCCAGTAGCGCCGGGGGGTCTCCCTCTAGAACTGAAGCTTTCTTT	CASSAGGSPSRTEAFF
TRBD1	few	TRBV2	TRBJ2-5	TGTGCCAGCGGGGGGACAGGAGCATACCAAGAGACCCAGTACTTC	CASGGTGAYQETQYF
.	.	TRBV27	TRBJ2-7	TGTGCCAGCAGTTTCCCTCGGGGAGAGCAGTACTTC	CASSFPRGEQYF
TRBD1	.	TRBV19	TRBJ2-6	TGTGCCAGTAGTATCTCGTCAGGGGACAGTTCTGGGGCCAACGTCCTGACTTTC	CASSISSGDSSGANVLTF
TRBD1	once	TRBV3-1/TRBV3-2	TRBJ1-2	TGTGCCAGCAGCCACCACAGGACAGGGGAGTATGGCTACACCTTC	CASSHHRTGEYGYTF
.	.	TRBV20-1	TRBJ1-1	TGCAGTGCTAGGCCTTCGGCTGAAGCTTTCTTT	CSARPSAEAFF
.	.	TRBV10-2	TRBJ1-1	TGCGCCAGCAGGGGCGCGGGGGACACTGAAGCTTTCTTT	CASRGAGDTEAFF